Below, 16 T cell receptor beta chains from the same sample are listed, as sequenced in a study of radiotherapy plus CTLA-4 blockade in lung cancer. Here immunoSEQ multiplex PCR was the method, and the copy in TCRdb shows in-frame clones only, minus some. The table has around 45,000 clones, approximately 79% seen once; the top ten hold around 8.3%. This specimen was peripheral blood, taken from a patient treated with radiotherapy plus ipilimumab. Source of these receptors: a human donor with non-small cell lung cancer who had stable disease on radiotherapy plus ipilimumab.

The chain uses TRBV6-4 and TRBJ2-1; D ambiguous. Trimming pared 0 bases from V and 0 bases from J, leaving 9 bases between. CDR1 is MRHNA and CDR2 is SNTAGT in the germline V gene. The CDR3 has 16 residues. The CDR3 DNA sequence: TGTGCCAGCAGTGACTCATCGGCAAGCTCCTACAATGAGCAGTTCTTC. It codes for CASSDSSASSYNEQFF.

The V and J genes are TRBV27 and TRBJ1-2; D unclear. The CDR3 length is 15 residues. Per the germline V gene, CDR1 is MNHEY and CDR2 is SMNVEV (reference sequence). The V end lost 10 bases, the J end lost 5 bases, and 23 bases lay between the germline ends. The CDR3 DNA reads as TGTGCCACCTCGCGATCACAGCCAAACCCGTATGGCTACACCTTC. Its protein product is CATSRSQPNPYGYTF.

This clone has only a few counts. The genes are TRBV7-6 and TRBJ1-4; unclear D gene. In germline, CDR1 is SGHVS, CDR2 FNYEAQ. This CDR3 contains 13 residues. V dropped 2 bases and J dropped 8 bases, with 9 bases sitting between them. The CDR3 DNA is TGTGCCAGCAGCTTATCGTCTAGGGAAAAACTGTTTTTT. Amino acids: CASSLSSREKLFF.

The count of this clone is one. CDR3 in amino acids: CASSDRDSSYNEQFF. The CDR3 nucleotides are TGTGCCAGCAGCGACCGGGACAGCTCCTACAATGAGCAGTTCTTC. This rearrangement joins TRBV9 to TRBJ2-1, with 7 bases identical to TRBD1. From germline, CDR1 is SGDLS and CDR2 YYNGEE. This CDR3 contains 15 residues. V dropped 3 bases and J dropped 0; count of bases not matched to a gene: 3.

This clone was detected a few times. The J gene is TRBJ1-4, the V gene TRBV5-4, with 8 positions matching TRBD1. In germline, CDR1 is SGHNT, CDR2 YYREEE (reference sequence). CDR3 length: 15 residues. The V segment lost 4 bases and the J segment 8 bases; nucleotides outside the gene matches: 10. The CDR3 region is CASSGTTGVGEKLFF. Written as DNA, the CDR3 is TGTGCCAGCAGCGGAACGACAGGGGTAGGAGAAAAACTGTTTTTT.

The CDR3 sequence: CASSWLAGLTKNIQYF. For the CDR3, the DNA is TGTGCCAGCAGCTGGTTAGCGGGGCTAACTAAAAACATTCAGTACTTC. The chain is built from TRBV7-2 and TRBJ2-4; TRBD2 agrees at 8 bases. There are 16 residues in the CDR3. From germline, CDR1 is SGHTA and CDR2 FQGNSA. V lost 4 bases and J lost 4; bases outside the gene matches: 9.

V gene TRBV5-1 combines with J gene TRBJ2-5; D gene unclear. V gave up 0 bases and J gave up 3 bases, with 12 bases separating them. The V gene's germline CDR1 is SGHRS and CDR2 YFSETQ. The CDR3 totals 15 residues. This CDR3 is CASSLAGLVEETQYF. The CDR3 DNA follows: TGCGCCAGCAGCTTGGCGGGCCTAGTAGAAGAGACCCAGTACTTC.

CDR3 DNA: TGTGCCAGTAGTACGGCCAGTGGGGCCAACGTCCTGACTTTC. Its protein is CASSTASGANVLTF. The gene calls are TRBV19 and TRBJ2-6; D remains ambiguous. V lost 4 bases and J lost 3, with 7 bases in between. The CDR3 is 14 residues long. Germline V lookup: CDR1 LNHDA, CDR2 SQIVND (reference sequence).

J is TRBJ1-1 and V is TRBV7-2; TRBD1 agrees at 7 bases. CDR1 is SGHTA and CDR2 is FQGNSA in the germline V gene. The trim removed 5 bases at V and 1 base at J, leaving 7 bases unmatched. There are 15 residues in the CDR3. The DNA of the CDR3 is TGTGCCAGCAGCCCAATCCCAGGGGGGAACACTGAAGCTTTCTTT. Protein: CASSPIPGGNTEAFF.

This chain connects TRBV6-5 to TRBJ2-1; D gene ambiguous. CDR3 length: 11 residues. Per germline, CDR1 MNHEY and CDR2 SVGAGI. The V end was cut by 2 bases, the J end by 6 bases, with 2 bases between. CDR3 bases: TGTGCCAGCAGTTACAGCAATGAGCAGTTCTTC. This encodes CASSYSNEQFF.

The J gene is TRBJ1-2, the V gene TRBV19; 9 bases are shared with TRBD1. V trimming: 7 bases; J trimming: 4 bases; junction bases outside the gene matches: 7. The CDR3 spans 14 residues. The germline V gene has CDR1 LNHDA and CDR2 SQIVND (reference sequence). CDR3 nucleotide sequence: TGTGCCAGTACGGGACAGGGAAGTAGCTATGGCTACACCTTC. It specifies CASTGQGSSYGYTF.

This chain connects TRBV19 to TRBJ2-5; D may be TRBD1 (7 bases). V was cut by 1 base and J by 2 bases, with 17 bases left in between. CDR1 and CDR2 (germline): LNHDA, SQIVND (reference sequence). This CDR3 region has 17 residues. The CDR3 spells CASSIGGGGSPQETQYF. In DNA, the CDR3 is TGTGCCAGTAGTATAGGTGGAGGGGGCAGCCCGCAAGAGACCCAGTACTTC.

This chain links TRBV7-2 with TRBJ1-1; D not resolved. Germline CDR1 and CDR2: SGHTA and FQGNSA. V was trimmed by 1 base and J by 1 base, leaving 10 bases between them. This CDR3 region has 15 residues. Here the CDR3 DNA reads TGTGCCAGCAGCTTAGTCCCTACAGCGAACACTGAAGCTTTCTTT. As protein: CASSLVPTANTEAFF.

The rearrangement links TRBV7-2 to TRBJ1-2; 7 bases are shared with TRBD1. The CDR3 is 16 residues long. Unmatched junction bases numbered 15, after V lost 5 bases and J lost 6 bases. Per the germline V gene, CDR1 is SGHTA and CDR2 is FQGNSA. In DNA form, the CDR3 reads TGTGCCAGCAGCCCTCTCCCGGGACAGTATCAGAATGGCTACACCTTC. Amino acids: CASSPLPGQYQNGYTF. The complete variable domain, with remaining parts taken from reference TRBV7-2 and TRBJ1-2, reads GAGVSQSPSNKVTEKGKDVELRCDPISGHTALYWYRQSLGQGLEFLIYFQGNSAPDKSGLPSDRFSAERTGGSVSTLTIQRTQQEDSAVYLCASSPLPGQYQNGYTFGSGTRLTVV.

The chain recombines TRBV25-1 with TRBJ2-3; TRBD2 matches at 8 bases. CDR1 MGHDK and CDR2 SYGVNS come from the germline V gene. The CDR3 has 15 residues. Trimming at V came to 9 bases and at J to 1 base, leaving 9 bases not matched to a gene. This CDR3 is CASPPSGPCTDTQYF. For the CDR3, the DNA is TGTGCCAGTCCTCCTAGCGGGCCCTGCACAGATACGCAGTATTTT. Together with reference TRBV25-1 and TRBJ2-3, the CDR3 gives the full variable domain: EADIYQTPRYLVIGTGKKITLECSQTMGHDKMYWYQQDPGMELHLIHYSYGVNSTEKGDLSSESTVSRIRTEHFPLTLESARPSHTSQYLCASPPSGPCTDTQYFGPGTRLTVL.

The CDR3 coding sequence is TGTGCCAGCAGCGTAGGCAGCTCCTATAATTCACCCCTCCACTTT. Protein: CASSVGSSYNSPLHF. This chain connects TRBV9 to TRBJ1-6; D unresolved. CDR3 length: 15 amino acids. The germline V and J ends were trimmed by 0 bases and 0 bases, with 4 bases remaining between them. Germline loops: CDR1 SGDLS, CDR2 YYNGEE.